This T cell receptor beta chain is from a study of T cell responses to AZD1222 COVID-19 vaccine. General observations from the study: Baseline seropositives among AZD1222 recipients totaled only five or six. Clonal diversity was possibly underestimated, and the donors were mostly white British, with more females. An increase in Spike-specific TCR breadth and depth was observed after two AZD1222 doses.

Profiled with immunoSEQ multiplex PCR; TCRdb holds only in-frame clones, not every one. Of about 170,000 clones listed, 87% are singletons. J lost 8 bases, V lost 7 bases, and 10 bases had no gene match. This CDR3 comprises 15 residues. The V gene's germline CDR1 is LNHDA and CDR2 SQIVND (reference sequence). As regards this clone: The antigen is unknown.

Sequenced material: peripheral blood, taken 28 days after the second AZD1222 dose. This clonotype was sampled from an adult who received the AZD1222 COVID-19 vaccine. The chain combines TRBV19 with TRBJ2-1, with TRBD2 identical over 11 bases. CDR3 region: CASIPVAGGLDEQFF. The CDR3, as DNA: TGTGCCAGTATCCCCGTAGCGGGGGGGCTTGATGAGCAGTTCTTC.